This record looks at one TCR beta chain sequence and its context. Each patient's relapse followed autologous stem cell transplantation, and brentuximab vedotin exposure varied. TCRdb keeps only in-frame clones here, not all; method: immunoSEQ multiplex PCR. The table shows 20,000 to 25,000 clones, with over 70% occurring only once. The sample originates from a study of PD-1 blockade in classical Hodgkin lymphoma. The V and J ends lost 6 bases and 7 bases, in that order; junction bases with no gene match: 6. Germline V gene data show CDR1 as KGHSH and CDR2 as LQKENI. This CDR3 is 13 amino acids long. Source: peripheral blood mononuclear cells (PBMCs), taken at baseline. This TCR was recovered from a human donor with classical Hodgkin lymphoma. The V gene is TRBV18, the J gene TRBJ1-3, with 7 bases identical to TRBD1. CDR3 residues: CASSTGSRNTIYF. CDR3 in DNA: TGTGCCAGCTCGACAGGGAGTAGGAACACCATATATTTT.